This entry lists 27 T cell receptor beta chains sequenced from one sample in a study of shared clonotypes between healthy human individuals. The assay was immunoSEQ multiplex PCR, and TCRdb's table has in-frame clones only and misses some. The repertoire holds some 2,000,000 clones, with more than 90% as singletons. The source material was naive CD4+ T cells sorted from blood. Subset indicated: CD45RA+ positively selected. The source of these receptors is a man aged 18 to 29 in good health.

This CDR3 is CASSLEDLATTEAFF. The CDR3 DNA reads as TGCGCCAGCAGCTTGGAAGACCTGGCTACGACTGAAGCTTTCTTT. The rearrangement links TRBV5-1 to TRBJ1-1; D remains unclear. CDR1 and CDR2 (germline): SGHRS, YFSETQ. The V end was cut by 0 bases, the J end by 5 bases, with 14 bases between. The CDR3 loop spans 15 amino acids. The complete variable domain, with remaining parts taken from reference TRBV5-1 and TRBJ1-1, reads KAGVTQTPRYLIKTRGQQVTLSCSPISGHRSVSWYQQTPGQGLQFLFEYFSETQRNKGNFPGRFSGRQFSNSRSEMNVSTLELGDSALYLCASSLEDLATTEAFFGQGTRLTVV.

This clone was seen only once. At one boundary the junction diverges from the germline segment, which might be a read error. The rearrangement links TRBV5-6 to TRBJ2-7; D gene ambiguous. CDR1 is SGHDT, CDR2 YYEEEE, per germline. The CDR3 consists of 12 residues. CDR3 nucleotide sequence: TGTGCCAGCAGCTTGGGGACCAGTTCTACGGACTTC. Amino acid sequence: CASSLGTSSTDF. Based on the CDR3 plus reference TRBV5-6 and TRBJ2-7, the full variable domain is DAGVTQSPTHLIKTRGQQVTLRCSPKSGHDTVSWYQQALGQGPQFIFQYYEEEERQRGNFPDRFSGHQFPNYSSELNVNALLLGDSALYLCASSLGTSSTDFGPGTRLTVT.

This chain links TRBV18 with TRBJ1-6; the D gene is possibly TRBD1 (5 bases). This CDR3 spans 14 amino acids. V lost 5 bases to trimming and J lost 3 bases, with 8 bases between them. The germline gives CDR1 KGHSH, CDR2 LQKENI. The CDR3 region has the DNA TGTGCCAGCTCAAGGGGAGGCTATAATTCACCCCTCCACTTT. This codes for CASSRGGYNSPLHF.

With regard to this clone: The same CDR3 can be traced to other DNA sequences in this sample. The rearrangement uses TRBV18 and TRBJ2-1, with D uncertain. This CDR3 contains 13 residues. Germline assignment: CDR1 KGHSH and CDR2 LQKENI. V was cut by 2 bases and J by 5 bases, with 7 bases left in between. This CDR3 reads CASSPSQNNEQFF. CDR3 nucleotide sequence: TGTGCCAGCTCACCAAGTCAAAACAATGAGCAGTTCTTC.

The gene calls are TRBV5-1 and TRBJ1-2, with 12 bases lining up with TRBD1. With V trimmed by 2 bases and J by 5 bases, 4 bases remained unmatched. Germline CDR1 reads SGHRS; CDR2 reads YFSETQ. The CDR3 contains 15 residues. CDR3 coding DNA: TGCGCCAGCAGCTTCTCGGGACAGGGGGCTTATGGCTACACCTTC. Its translation: CASSFSGQGAYGYTF.

The CDR3: CASRPGGSGGYTF. The CDR3 nucleotides are TGTGCCAGCAGGCCAGGGGGCTCCGGTGGCTACACCTTC. The chain has TRBV6-5 and TRBJ1-2, with TRBD1 matching over 8 bases. The CDR3 sequence is 13 residues long. CDR1 and CDR2 (germline): MNHEY, SVGAGI. The ends lost 6 bases at V and 7 bases at J; junction bases unmatched: 7.

Points on this clone: Distinct nucleotide sequences in the sample also encode this CDR3. V and J are TRBV5-1 and TRBJ1-1, with unresolved D. There are 13 residues in the CDR3. Trimming shortened V by 3 bases and J by 1 base, and 7 bases separated the two germline ends. The germline CDR1 and CDR2 sequences are SGHRS and YFSETQ. As DNA, the CDR3 is TGCGCCAGCAGCTCGACTGGGAACACTGAAGCTTTCTTT. Translating gives CASSSTGNTEAFF.

The gene calls are TRBV18 and TRBJ2-5, with D possibly matching TRBD2 (5 bases). Trimming took 2 bases from V and 2 from J, leaving 9 bases between them. CDR3 length: 14 amino acids. The germline CDR1 and CDR2 sequences are KGHSH and LQKENI. The CDR3 bases are TGTGCCAGCTCACCAAAAGCGGTGCAAGAGACCCAGTACTTC. Translated, it gives CASSPKAVQETQYF.

The V gene is TRBV12-5, the J gene TRBJ2-2; D may match TRBD1 or TRBD2 (5 bases each). Trimming cost V 0 bases and J 4 bases, with 18 bases left between them. The CDR3 covers 18 residues. CDR1 and CDR2 from the germline V gene are LGHNT and FRNRAP. CDR3 protein: CASGLVPKDEGITGELFF. CDR3 DNA sequence: TGTGCTAGTGGTTTGGTACCGAAGGATGAGGGGATCACCGGGGAGCTGTTTTTT.

The chain couples TRBV19 to TRBJ2-3; tentative D call: TRBD2 (6 bases). The CDR3 has 14 amino acids. V gave up 7 bases and J gave up 0 bases, with 11 bases separating them. The germline CDR1 and CDR2 sequences are LNHDA and SQIVND (reference sequence). The CDR3 region is CASKAGPSTDTQYF. CDR3 sequence (DNA): TGTGCCAGTAAGGCGGGGCCTAGCACAGATACGCAGTATTTT.

J is TRBJ1-1 and V is TRBV5-6, with a tentative D call TRBD1 (6 bases). The CDR3 loop spans 16 amino acids. Germline CDR1 is SGHDT and CDR2 is YYEEEE. Trimming left V 5 bases short and J 2 bases short, with 19 bases between. The DNA of the CDR3 is TGTGCCAGCAGGACTGGAACGGGACACCAAAACACTGAAGCTTTCTTT. Its protein product is CASRTGTGHQNTEAFF.

The rearrangement uses TRBV6-5 and TRBJ1-4; no clear D. The CDR3 is 14 amino acids. With 3 bases removed from V and 0 bases from J, the gap between germline ends came to 5 bases. The germline gives CDR1 MNHEY, CDR2 SVGAGI. The CDR3 region has the DNA TGTGCCAGCAGTTATTCTCCAACTAATGAAAAACTGTTTTTT. Translated: CASSYSPTNEKLFF.

This clone has more than one count but fewer than ten. The chain carries TRBV30 and TRBJ1-1; 9 bases align to TRBD1. The length of the CDR3 is 13 residues. Germline V lookup: CDR1 GTSNPN, CDR2 SVGIG (reference sequence). V shed 6 bases and J 2 bases; nucleotides not matched to a gene: 4. The chain's CDR3 is CACPGQGNTEAFF. Written as DNA, the CDR3 is TGTGCCTGCCCGGGACAGGGCAACACTGAAGCTTTCTTT.

This chain uses TRBV27 with TRBJ2-7, with D uncertain. V lost 7 bases and J 0 bases, leaving 13 bases between the germline ends. This CDR3 spans 14 amino acids. CDR1 and CDR2 from the germline V gene are MNHEY and SMNVEV (reference sequence). CDR3 loop: CASKWADSSYEQYF. The CDR3 DNA reads as TGTGCCAGCAAGTGGGCGGATAGCTCCTACGAGCAGTACTTC.

V and J are TRBV7-8 and TRBJ2-5; 9 bases line up with TRBD2. The CDR3 has 17 residues. From germline, CDR1 is SGHVS and CDR2 FQNEAQ. V was clipped by 1 base and J by 4 bases; unmatched bases: 10. CDR3: CASSLGGGASSVETQYF. In DNA form, the CDR3 reads TGTGCCAGCAGCTTAGGCGGGGGGGCCTCCTCGGTAGAGACCCAGTACTTC.

As concerns this clone: Other DNA sequences in this sample translate to the same CDR3. V is TRBV7-2 and J is TRBJ2-3, with a tentative D call TRBD1 (5 bases). Germline V lookup: CDR1 SGHTA, CDR2 FQGNSA. Trimming pared 0 bases from V and 1 base from J, leaving 11 bases between. This CDR3 contains 16 residues. DNA for the CDR3: TGTGCCAGCAGCTTAGCGTCAGGGTCTGGCACAGATACGCAGTATTTT. Translation gives CASSLASGSGTDTQYF. Complete variable domain (other parts from reference TRBV7-2 and TRBJ2-3): GAGVSQSPSNKVTEKGKDVELRCDPISGHTALYWYRQSLGQGLEFLIYFQGNSAPDKSGLPSDRFSAERTGGSVSTLTIQRTQQEDSAVYLCASSLASGSGTDTQYFGPGTRLTVL.

The chain uses TRBV5-6 and TRBJ2-1; weak D call: TRBD2 (6 bases). Trimming took 4 bases from V and 7 from J, leaving 21 bases between them. Germline CDR1 and CDR2: SGHDT and YYEEEE. The CDR3 spans 16 residues. The CDR3 DNA sequence: TGTGCCAGCAGCCCCGTCCTAGCGACTCTGGCAAATGAGCAGTTCTTC. As protein: CASSPVLATLANEQFF.

The V call is TRBV2, the J call TRBJ2-1; TRBD1 might be the D (6 bases). The CDR3 runs 15 residues. Trimming took 5 bases from V and 6 from J, leaving 17 bases between them. Germline-derived CDR1 and CDR2 are SNHLY and FYNNEI. The CDR3 bases are TGTGCCAGCAGTAATAACAGGGTTGGGGGCAATGAGCAGTTCTTC. Translated: CASSNNRVGGNEQFF.

A single count supports this clone. The chain links TRBV25-1 to TRBJ1-4; the D gene is possibly TRBD1 (5 bases). V was trimmed by 4 bases and J by 5 bases, leaving 14 bases between them. The CDR3 has 15 amino acids. Germline assignment: CDR1 MGHDK and CDR2 SYGVNS. CDR3 amino acids: CASSVGGIGNEKLFF. In DNA form, the CDR3 reads TGTGCCAGCAGTGTCGGGGGGATCGGGAATGAAAAACTGTTTTTT. The full variable domain, rest sourced from reference TRBV25-1 and TRBJ1-4, is EADIYQTPRYLVIGTGKKITLECSQTMGHDKMYWYQQDPGMELHLIHYSYGVNSTEKGDLSSESTVSRIRTEHFPLTLESARPSHTSQYLCASSVGGIGNEKLFFGSGTQLSVL.

A word on this clone: In the same sample, other DNA sequences code for this CDR3. The J gene is TRBJ2-7, the V gene TRBV5-5; D unresolved. Trimming stripped 2 bases from V and 4 bases from J, with 4 bases between. The CDR3 has 11 amino acids. Looked up from germline, CDR1 is SGHKS and CDR2 is YYEKEE (reference sequence). Written as DNA, the CDR3 is TGTGCCAGCAGCTTAACGTACGAGCAGTACTTC. This sequence encodes CASSLTYEQYF.

The rearrangement joins TRBV5-1 to TRBJ2-7, with TRBD2 identical over 11 bases. CDR3 length: 17 residues. Unmatched junction bases numbered 12, after V lost 4 bases and J lost 3 bases. Germline V lookup: CDR1 SGHRS, CDR2 YFSETQ. The CDR3 here is CASSPTSGGAPFYEQYF. The CDR3 DNA sequence: TGCGCCAGCAGCCCAACTAGCGGGGGTGCTCCCTTCTACGAGCAGTACTTC.

This chain's CDR3 is CASSSRDRVGTGELFF. The CDR3 nucleotides read TGTGCCAGCAGCTCGAGAGACAGGGTAGGAACCGGGGAGCTGTTTTTT. The rearrangement links TRBV7-9 to TRBJ2-2; the match to TRBD1 covers 7 bases. The CDR3 extends over 16 amino acids. J was trimmed by 5 bases and V by 4 bases; bases with no gene match: 10. CDR1 is SEHNR and CDR2 is FQNEAQ in the germline V gene (reference sequence).

The gene calls are TRBV6-6 and TRBJ1-2, with a possible D match to TRBD1 (5 bases). V was clipped by 2 bases and J by 1 base, with 11 bases between them. The V gene's germline CDR1 is MNHNY and CDR2 SVGAGI (reference sequence). The CDR3 runs 15 residues. CDR3 nucleotide sequence: TGTGCCAGCAGTTACGAGAGGGGACGTAACTATGGCTACACCTTC. Translating gives CASSYERGRNYGYTF.

About this clone: This sample also contains other DNA sequences that code for the same CDR3. The chain links TRBV6-5 to TRBJ1-6; D remains unclear. The germline CDR1 and CDR2 sequences are MNHEY and SVGAGI. V lost 2 bases and J lost 4, with 6 bases in between. The CDR3 is 14 amino acids. The CDR3 loop is CASSYGRYNSPLHF. CDR3 DNA: TGTGCCAGCAGTTACGGCAGATATAATTCACCCCTCCACTTT.

This sequence joins TRBV5-1 and TRBJ2-1; 10 positions match TRBD2. The V gene's germline CDR1 is SGHRS and CDR2 YFSETQ. The CDR3 runs to 15 residues. The J segment lost 3 bases and the V segment lost 4 bases, leaving 4 bases of the junction unmatched. CDR3 region: CASSPSGSLYNEQFF. The DNA of the CDR3 is TGCGCCAGCAGCCCTAGCGGGAGTCTCTACAATGAGCAGTTCTTC.

The chain carries TRBV9 and TRBJ2-1, with a weak D call TRBD2 (6 bases). The V and J ends lost 0 bases and 9 bases respectively, with 16 bases between them. CDR1 is SGDLS and CDR2 is YYNGEE in the germline V gene. The CDR3 has 15 residues. Here the CDR3 reads CASSVGDSPFSEQFF. The DNA of the CDR3 is TGTGCCAGCAGCGTAGGGGACTCCCCCTTTAGTGAGCAGTTCTTC.

The J gene is TRBJ2-1, the V gene TRBV27, with D possibly matching TRBD1 (7 bases). There are 16 residues in the CDR3. Germline CDR1 MNHEY, CDR2 SMNVEV (reference sequence). Trimming shortened V by 1 base and J by 0 bases, and 10 bases separated the two germline ends. CDR3 in DNA: TGTGCCAGCAGTTTATGGGGGGACAGCTCCTACAATGAGCAGTTCTTC. It specifies CASSLWGDSSYNEQFF.